Below, one TCR beta chain is given with its context. Antigen specificity is unknown. Profiling relied on immunoSEQ multiplex PCR, and the TCRdb table lists in-frame clones only, not all of them. The data hold more than 15,000 clones, with 55% to 75% observed a single time. This sample stems from a study of tumor-infiltrating lymphocytes in localized non-small cell lung cancer. Study-level information: Patients included smokers and never-smokers with various histologies, some sampled after neoadjuvant chemotherapy. From each patient, both tumor and uninvolved lung, non-adjacent to tumor, were sampled. Regarding the study as a whole: T-cell fraction did not differ between immunotypes IM1 and IM2. Tumors had more T cell infiltration than uninvolved lung, per TCRbeta sequencing and CD3 counts.

Sample: lung tumor tissue. The sequence was collected from a human donor with non-small cell lung cancer.

The CDR3 is CASSFRDGDQPQHF. For the CDR3, the DNA is TGTGCCAGCAGTTTCCGGGACGGCGATCAGCCCCAGCATTTT. The rearrangement uses TRBV2 and TRBJ1-5; possible D gene TRBD1, 5 bases. V gave up 5 bases and J gave up 5 bases, with 13 bases separating them. Germline assignment: CDR1 SNHLY and CDR2 FYNNEI. The CDR3 covers 14 residues.